The 20 T cell receptor beta chains below all came from one sample that was sequenced in a study of T-cell memory formation after mild COVID-19. TCRdb used MiXCR to reprocess the 5' RACE reads, holding one entry per CDR3 protein. The sample shows about 440,000 distinct CDR3 sequences, 20% of them seen only once. Sequencing input: PBMCs or a T cell subset sorted from them (not recorded which). Source of these receptors: an adult woman who had mild COVID-19 (a few samples of this study predate the infection). Cell type and time point are not known.

The CDR3 is CSASILEGVETQYF. CDR3 nucleotides: TGCAGTGCTAGTATTCTGGAGGGCGTAGAGACCCAGTACTTC. The chain employs TRBV20-1 and TRBJ2-5, with D tentatively TRBD2 (6 bases). The CDR3 spans 14 residues. V was trimmed by 3 bases and J by 4 bases, leaving 15 bases between them. Germline V gene data show CDR1 as DFQATT and CDR2 as SNEGSKA (reference sequence).

The CDR3 region has the DNA TGTGCCAGCAGCCCGGGACTAGCGGGAGTTCCCTACGAGCAGTACTTC. It translates to CASSPGLAGVPYEQYF. The rearrangement joins TRBV7-9 to TRBJ2-7; the match to TRBD2 covers 14 bases. V lost 5 bases to trimming and J lost 2 bases; unmatched junction nucleotides: 5. The germline gives CDR1 SEHNR, CDR2 FQNEAQ (reference sequence). CDR3 length equals 16 residues.

This chain connects TRBV25-1 to TRBJ1-1, with no clear D. The germline V gene has CDR1 MGHDK and CDR2 SYGVNS. The V end lost 8 bases, the J end lost 0 bases, and 4 bases lay between the germline ends. The CDR3 has 11 residues. The CDR3 sequence is CASVLNTEAFF. Here the CDR3 DNA reads TGTGCCAGCGTGCTGAACACTGAAGCTTTCTTT. Full variable domain (remainder filled in from reference TRBV25-1 and TRBJ1-1): EADIYQTPRYLVIGTGKKITLECSQTMGHDKMYWYQQDPGMELHLIHYSYGVNSTEKGDLSSESTVSRIRTEHFPLTLESARPSHTSQYLCASVLNTEAFFGQGTRLTVV.

This clonotype showed up many times. The V and J genes are TRBV24-1 and TRBJ2-2, with D maybe TRBD1 (6 bases). Trimming stripped 4 bases from V and 4 bases from J, with 9 bases between. This CDR3 has 14 amino acids. Germline V gene data show CDR1 as KGHDR and CDR2 as SFDVKD. CDR3 sequence: CATSETGSTGELFF. Written as DNA, the CDR3 is TGTGCCACCAGTGAAACAGGGTCCACCGGGGAGCTGTTTTTT.

In DNA, the CDR3 is TGTGCCAGCAGCCCCGGACGGACCGGCTCCTACAATGAGCAGTTCTTC. This sequence encodes CASSPGRTGSYNEQFF. The V gene is TRBV7-9, the J gene TRBJ2-1, with D hard to call. Germline loops: CDR1 SEHNR, CDR2 FQNEAQ (reference sequence). The length of the CDR3 is 16 residues. V was cut by 5 bases and J by 0 bases, with 14 bases left in between. Together with reference TRBV7-9 and TRBJ2-1, the CDR3 gives the full variable domain: DTGVSQNPRHKITKRGQNVTFRCDPISEHNRLYWYRQTLGQGPEFLTYFQNEAQLEKSRLLSDRFSAERPKGSFSTLEIQRTEQGDSAMYLCASSPGRTGSYNEQFFGPGTRLTVL.

In its sample, this clonotype was seen a few times. The rearrangement links TRBV6-5 to TRBJ2-5; weak D call: TRBD2 (5 bases). The ends were cut back, 7 bases at V and 10 bases at J, with 13 bases in the middle. Germline loops: CDR1 MNHEY, CDR2 SVGAGI. This CDR3 comprises 11 residues. CDR3 nucleotide sequence: TGTGCCAGCAACCTACTAGTCCTCCAGTACTTC. Its translation: CASNLLVLQYF.

This clonotype was observed a handful of times. This chain joins TRBV20-1 and TRBJ2-1; possibly TRBD1 or TRBD2 for D (5 bases each). The V end lost 5 bases, the J end lost 2 bases, and 19 bases lay between the germline ends. This CDR3 is built from 16 residues. The germline V gene encodes CDR1 DFQATT and CDR2 SNEGSKA (reference sequence). This CDR3 is CSAGPGRKHTYNEQFF. In DNA, the CDR3 is TGCAGTGCTGGCCCGGGACGAAAACACACCTACAATGAGCAGTTCTTC.

In this sample, this clonotype turned up a few times. The V gene is TRBV25-1, the J gene TRBJ1-1, with TRBD1 as a possible D gene (5 bases). The CDR3 covers 14 residues. Germline values: CDR1 MGHDK, CDR2 SYGVNS. V lost 1 base to trimming and J lost 2 bases, with 8 bases between them. The DNA for the CDR3 is TGTGCCAGCAGTGAATTGGGGACTAACACTGAAGCTTTCTTT. This translates into CASSELGTNTEAFF.

CDR3 residues: CASSLSPGKQETQYF. Here the CDR3 DNA reads TGCGCCAGCAGCTTGAGTCCAGGGAAGCAAGAGACCCAGTACTTC. This chain joins TRBV5-1 and TRBJ2-5, with D possibly being TRBD1 (5 bases). The CDR3 loop spans 15 amino acids. V lost 1 base and J lost 2, with 12 bases in between. Germline-derived CDR1 and CDR2 are SGHRS and YFSETQ.

The rearrangement joins TRBV4-3 to TRBJ2-7; either TRBD1 or TRBD2 may fit D (5 bases each). The CDR3 contains 15 residues. V gave up 4 bases and J gave up 7 bases, with 20 bases separating them. CDR1 and CDR2 (germline): LGHNA, YSLEER. The CDR3 sequence: CASSPAGNRDGEQYF. The CDR3 DNA reads TGCGCCAGCAGCCCCGCCGGGAACCGGGACGGGGAGCAGTACTTC.

This clonotype was found a few times. In nucleotides, the CDR3 is TGTGCCATCAGTGGGAGGGAAACAGATACGCAGTATTTT. This codes for CAISGRETDTQYF. The chain carries TRBV10-3 and TRBJ2-3, with a weak D call TRBD2 (6 bases). With 4 bases removed from V and 3 bases from J, the gap between germline ends came to 8 bases. This CDR3 has 13 residues. The V gene's germline CDR1 is ENHRY and CDR2 SYGVKD.

Comment on this clonotype: The junction does not match germline at one end; this may be a read error. V gene TRBV7-7 combines with J gene TRBJ2-5; D not resolved. The CDR3 totals 16 residues. Germline assignment: CDR1 SSHAT and CDR2 FNYEAQ (reference sequence). The CDR3 protein is CASSSGHPRDQETQYF. CDR3 bases: TGTGCTAGCAGCTCCGGCCATCCTAGGGACCAAGAGACCCAGTACTTC.

The J gene is TRBJ2-1, the V gene TRBV18; tentatively, D is TRBD2 (6 bases). The CDR3 contains 14 residues. V lost 0 bases and J 8 bases, leaving 11 bases between the germline ends. Germline CDR1 KGHSH, CDR2 LQKENI. CDR3 nucleotide sequence: TGTGCCAGCTCACCACCGGTCAGGGACTATGAGCAGTTCTTC. It encodes CASSPPVRDYEQFF.

The rearrangement joins TRBV20-1 to TRBJ1-6; D gene uncertain. This CDR3 region has 15 residues. CDR1 is DFQATT and CDR2 is SNEGSKA in the germline V gene (reference sequence). Trimming took 4 bases from V and 0 from J, leaving 10 bases between them. The chain's CDR3 is CSAIKTGSYNSPLHF. The CDR3, as DNA: TGCAGTGCTATAAAGACGGGCTCCTATAATTCACCCCTCCACTTT.

This clonotype came up a few times. The chain carries TRBV6-6 and TRBJ2-1; D gene ambiguous. V was pared by 4 bases and J by 8 bases, with 12 bases between. The CDR3 is 13 amino acids. Germline lookup yields CDR1 MNHNY and CDR2 SVGAGI (reference sequence). CDR3 sequence (DNA): TGTGCCAGCAGTTTTTTTTTAAGCTATGAGCAGTTCTTC. Its translation is CASSFFLSYEQFF.

Points on this clonotype: It may be a read error: a sequence one base away is much more abundant. V and J are TRBV5-5 and TRBJ2-7, with 8 bases matching TRBD1. The CDR3 has 12 amino acids. Germline lookup yields CDR1 SGHKS and CDR2 YYEKEE (reference sequence). Trimming cost V 4 bases and J 6 bases; bases outside gene matches: 3. The CDR3 protein is CASSATGVEQYF. CDR3 in DNA: TGTGCCAGCAGCGCGACAGGGGTCGAGCAGTACTTC. The whole variable domain, filled in from reference TRBV5-5 and TRBJ2-7, reads DAGVTQSPTHLIKTRGQQVTLRCSPISGHKSVSWYQQVLGQGPQFIFQYYEKEERGRGNFPDRFSARQFPNYSSELNVNALLLGDSALYLCASSATGVEQYFGPGTRLTVT.

V and J are TRBV6-2 or TRBV6-3 and TRBJ2-2, with 11 nucleotides matching TRBD2. Germline CDR1 and CDR2: MNHEY and SVGEGT. The CDR3 loop spans 15 amino acids. The V gene end was trimmed by 6 bases and the J gene end by 5 bases; junction bases not matched to a gene: 5. The CDR3 here is CASSKLAGGTGELFF. For the CDR3, the DNA is TGTGCCAGCAGCAAGCTAGCGGGAGGAACCGGGGAGCTGTTTTTT.

The chain employs TRBV12-3 or TRBV12-4 and TRBJ2-5; D unclear. Trimming took off 1 base at V and 2 bases at J, with 8 bases between the two ends. The CDR3 length is 14 residues. CDR3 bases: TGTGCCAGCAGTTTAGTCAGGCGGCAAGAGACCCAGTACTTC. Its translation: CASSLVRRQETQYF.

The chain is built from TRBV2 and TRBJ2-1, with 13 positions matching TRBD2. CDR1 is SNHLY and CDR2 is FYNNEI in the germline V gene. V lost 10 bases, J lost 7 bases, and 7 bases stayed unmatched. The CDR3 contains 14 residues. In DNA form, the CDR3 reads TGTGCCACCGGGACTAGCGGGGTTCCGAATGAGCAGTTCTTC. Amino acids: CATGTSGVPNEQFF.

J is TRBJ2-2 and V is TRBV7-6; possibly TRBD1 or TRBD2 for D (5 bases each). This CDR3 has 16 residues. Germline CDR1 reads SGHVS; CDR2 reads FNYEAQ. The V gene lost 5 bases and the J gene lost 1 base, with 14 bases spanning the gap. The CDR3 DNA is TGTGCCAGCAGCCCACGTTGGGGGATGAACACCGGGGAGCTGTTTTTT. This codes for CASSPRWGMNTGELFF. Filled out from reference TRBV7-6 and TRBJ2-2, the complete variable domain reads GAGVSQSPRYKVTKRGQDVALRCDPISGHVSLYWYRQALGQGPEFLTYFNYEAQQDKSGLPNDRFSAERPEGSISTLTIQRTEQRDSAMYRCASSPRWGMNTGELFFGEGSRLTVL.